Listed here are 21 T cell receptor beta chains from one sample, sequenced in a study of blood T cell repertoires in COVID-19. Repertoires were generated with immunoSEQ multiplex PCR, while TCRdb's copy carries only in-frame clones and drops some. The table has roughly 140,000 clones, around 74% seen once. Sequenced material: peripheral blood. The receptors here all came from an elderly woman with acute or convalescent COVID-19.

The CDR3, as DNA: TGTGCCAGTAGGGACACTGGAGATACGCAGTATTTT. Its protein is CASRDTGDTQYF. V usage is TRBV12-3 or TRBV12-4 and J usage is TRBJ2-3; D is possibly TRBD1 (6 bases). This CDR3 has 12 amino acids. Trimming stripped 9 bases from V and 5 bases from J, with 12 bases between.

The chain combines TRBV30 with TRBJ1-5; possibly TRBD1 for D (5 bases). Trimming stripped 0 bases from V and 5 bases from J, with 8 bases between. The germline gives CDR1 GTSNPN, CDR2 SVGIG (reference sequence). This CDR3 contains 13 residues. For the CDR3, the DNA is TGTGCCTGGAGTGTCAGGGATGATCAGCCCCAGCATTTT. This sequence encodes CAWSVRDDQPQHF. Using reference TRBV30 and TRBJ1-5 for the parts outside the CDR3, the full variable domain is SQTIHQWPATLVQPVGSPLSLECTVEGTSNPNLYWYRQAAGRGLQLLFYSVGIGQISSEVPQNLSASRPQDRQFILSSKKLLLSDSGFYLCAWSVRDDQPQHFGDGTRLSIL.

V and J are TRBV19 and TRBJ1-1; 8 nucleotides align to TRBD1. CDR1 is LNHDA and CDR2 is SQIVND in the germline V gene (reference sequence). Trimming took 8 bases from V and 5 from J; bases not matched to a gene: 7. The length of the CDR3 is 13 residues. CDR3 amino acids: CASFAGGRTEAFF. CDR3 DNA: TGTGCCAGTTTTGCAGGGGGCAGGACTGAAGCTTTCTTT.

The chain recombines TRBV27 with TRBJ1-6, with TRBD1 as a possible D gene (6 bases). The CDR3 contains 15 residues. V was clipped by 4 bases and J by 2 bases, with 9 bases between them. The germline V gene has CDR1 MNHEY and CDR2 SMNVEV (reference sequence). As DNA, the CDR3 is TGTGCCAGCAGTTCTCGGGACACCTATAATTCACCCCTCCACTTT. It codes for CASSSRDTYNSPLHF.

The chain is built from TRBV7-3 and TRBJ2-5; 15 bases are a match to TRBD2. This CDR3 has 19 amino acids. Germline-derived CDR1 and CDR2 are SGHTA and FQGTGA. V lost 1 base and J lost 5; bases outside the gene matches: 11. In nucleotides, the CDR3 is TGTGCCAGCAGCTTAAAGGGGGCTGGACTAGCGGGAGGGCGGGAGACCCAGTACTTC. Amino acids: CASSLKGAGLAGGRETQYF.

V gene TRBV18 combines with J gene TRBJ1-3; 7 nucleotides agree with TRBD1. Per germline, CDR1 KGHSH and CDR2 LQKENI. The CDR3 covers 14 residues. V lost 5 bases and J lost 4; bases outside the gene matches: 5. CDR3 sequence reads: CASSLGQAGNTIYF. Here the CDR3 DNA reads TGTGCCAGCTCATTAGGACAGGCCGGAAACACCATATATTTT.

The genes are TRBV5-1 and TRBJ1-1; D is unresolved. Per germline, CDR1 SGHRS and CDR2 YFSETQ. The CDR3 extends over 13 amino acids. The ends were cut back, 5 bases at V and 1 base at J, with 9 bases in the middle. CDR3 DNA: TGCGCCAGCAGAAGAGGCGAGAACACTGAAGCTTTCTTT. Amino acids: CASRRGENTEAFF.

V gene TRBV27 combines with J gene TRBJ1-6, with 9 bases fitting TRBD1. The CDR3 is 16 residues long. V shed 0 bases, J shed 10 bases, and the junction held 7 bases outside the gene matches. Germline-derived CDR1 and CDR2 are MNHEY and SMNVEV (reference sequence). The CDR3 nucleotides are TGTGCCAGCAGTTTATCCTCCGGGACAGGGCCGTCACCCCTCCACTTT. Its protein is CASSLSSGTGPSPLHF.

This clone was observed once. Written as DNA, the CDR3 is TGTGCCATCATGTCTGACCGGGAGAACACCGGGGAGCTGTTTTTT. Its translation is CAIMSDRENTGELFF. The chain links TRBV10-3 to TRBJ2-2; D perhaps matches TRBD2 (5 bases). V lost 7 bases, J lost 1 base, and 13 bases lay in between. The germline V gene has CDR1 ENHRY and CDR2 SYGVKD. CDR3 length equals 15 residues.

CDR3 bases: TGTGCCAGCAGCTTAGGGACAGGGGTGGACTATGGCTACACCTTC. The encoded protein is CASSLGTGVDYGYTF. This chain uses TRBV7-6 with TRBJ1-2, with 9 bases matching TRBD1. The germline gives CDR1 SGHVS, CDR2 FNYEAQ. The CDR3 covers 15 residues. With V trimmed by 1 base and J by 3 bases, 3 bases remained unmatched.

V gene TRBV18 combines with J gene TRBJ1-3, with 7 bases lining up with TRBD1. The CDR3 length is 14 residues. From germline, CDR1 is KGHSH and CDR2 LQKENI. With 5 bases clipped from V and 1 base from J, the junction kept 2 bases outside the gene matches. In DNA, the CDR3 is TGTGCCAGCTCAGCACAGGGGTCTGGAAACACCATATATTTT. Protein sequence: CASSAQGSGNTIYF. Variable domain in full (rest from reference TRBV18 and TRBJ1-3): NAGVMQNPRHLVRRRGQEARLRCSPMKGHSHVYWYRQLPEEGLKFMVYLQKENIIDESGMPKERFSAEFPKEGPSILRIQQVVRGDSAAYFCASSAQGSGNTIYFGEGSWLTVV.

The chain joins TRBV27 to TRBJ2-7, with D maybe TRBD1 (6 bases). Trimming left V 2 bases short and J 2 bases short, with 13 bases between. The CDR3 runs to 15 residues. Germline V gene data show CDR1 as MNHEY and CDR2 as SMNVEV (reference sequence). The CDR3: CASSLDLDRAYEQYF. CDR3 in DNA: TGTGCCAGCAGTTTAGATCTGGACAGAGCCTACGAGCAGTACTTC.

Worth noting for this clone: Other DNA variants within this sample encode the same CDR3. V usage is TRBV6-5 and J usage is TRBJ1-1; the D is unclear. Germline V gene lookup returns CDR1 MNHEY and CDR2 SVGAGI. The CDR3 length is 14 residues. Trimming pared 0 bases from V and 0 bases from J, leaving 5 bases between. CDR3 coding DNA: TGTGCCAGCAGTTACTCGCGAGTGAACACTGAAGCTTTCTTT. Residues: CASSYSRVNTEAFF.

The chain uses TRBV10-3 and TRBJ1-6; no reliable D call. Trimming removed 2 bases at V and 5 bases at J, with 10 bases between. Germline V gene data show CDR1 as ENHRY and CDR2 as SYGVKD. The CDR3 loop spans 15 amino acids. CDR3 in DNA: TGTGCCATCAGTGAGCTTCAAGAGGATAATTCACCCCTCCACTTT. This sequence encodes CAISELQEDNSPLHF.

This clone was seen many times. The genes are TRBV5-1 and TRBJ1-4; maybe TRBD1 (5 bases). The germline V gene has CDR1 SGHRS and CDR2 YFSETQ. This CDR3 comprises 15 residues. The germline V and J ends were trimmed by 2 bases and 0 bases, with 8 bases remaining between them. The CDR3 DNA sequence: TGCGCCAGCAGCTTACAGGTCCCAACTAATGAAAAACTGTTTTTT. Amino acids: CASSLQVPTNEKLFF. Based on the CDR3 plus reference TRBV5-1 and TRBJ1-4, the full variable domain is KAGVTQTPRYLIKTRGQQVTLSCSPISGHRSVSWYQQTPGQGLQFLFEYFSETQRNKGNFPGRFSGRQFSNSRSEMNVSTLELGDSALYLCASSLQVPTNEKLFFGSGTQLSVL.

The chain combines TRBV30 with TRBJ1-2, with 9 bases matching TRBD1. The CDR3 is 14 amino acids. The V and J ends lost 0 bases and 7 bases, in that order; junction bases with no gene match: 6. From germline, CDR1 is GTSNPN and CDR2 SVGIG (reference sequence). CDR3 residues: CAWSVPTGGRGYTF. The CDR3 DNA reads TGTGCCTGGAGTGTACCCACAGGGGGCCGTGGCTACACCTTC.

The chain recombines TRBV5-1 with TRBJ1-1; a possible D gene is TRBD1 (6 bases). The CDR3 consists of 14 residues. Trimming left V 3 bases short and J 8 bases short, with 17 bases between. Per germline, CDR1 SGHRS and CDR2 YFSETQ. The CDR3 sequence is CASSYGQTLREAFF. Written as DNA, the CDR3 is TGCGCCAGCAGCTATGGACAGACCCTACGGGAAGCTTTCTTT.

The CDR3 bases are TGTGCCAGCAGCTTGACAGGGAGAGGGTACGAGCAGTACTTC. It is translated as CASSLTGRGYEQYF. The V gene is TRBV5-6, the J gene TRBJ2-7, with a tentative D call TRBD1 (6 bases). With 1 base removed from V and 4 bases from J, the gap between germline ends came to 12 bases. This CDR3 spans 14 amino acids. Germline CDR1 SGHDT, CDR2 YYEEEE.

The CDR3 here is CASSYRPMGGSSNQPQHF. CDR3 coding DNA: TGTGCCAGCAGTTACAGACCGATGGGGGGTTCGAGCAATCAGCCCCAGCATTTT. The chain uses TRBV6-2 or TRBV6-3 and TRBJ1-5; possible D gene TRBD1, 5 bases. Between the trimmed V and J ends, which lost 2 bases and 1 base, there was a span of 18 bases. The CDR3 totals 18 residues. Germline CDR1 reads MNHEY; CDR2 reads SVGEGT.

V usage is TRBV6-6 and J usage is TRBJ1-2; D is unclear. This CDR3 region has 16 residues. From germline, CDR1 is MNHNY and CDR2 SVGAGI (reference sequence). V shed 0 bases and J shed 3 bases, with 14 bases lying between them. The CDR3 protein is CASSYSGRDGDYGYTF. Here the CDR3 DNA reads TGTGCCAGCAGTTACTCGGGGAGGGATGGAGACTATGGCTACACCTTC.

The chain links TRBV6-1 to TRBJ2-3; 10 bases fit TRBD1. Per the germline V gene, CDR1 is MNHNS and CDR2 is SASEGT. J gave up 8 bases and V 1 base, and 6 bases lay outside the gene matches. The CDR3 is made up of 15 amino acids. The CDR3 reads CASSEGQGAGGTQYF. The DNA of the CDR3 is TGTGCCAGCAGTGAAGGACAGGGGGCAGGTGGTACGCAGTATTTT.